This T cell receptor beta chain was recorded in a study of T cell changes during pregnancy in multiple sclerosis. This table comes from immunoSEQ multiplex PCR, and its TCRdb copy is limited to in-frame clones, with some not included. The sample lists tens of thousands of clones; 90% to 95% were seen once. Between the trimmed V and J ends, which lost 4 bases and 0 bases, there was a span of 10 bases. CDR3 size: 15 residues. Germline values: CDR1 SGHRS, CDR2 YFSETQ. Source: CD8+ T cells from peripheral blood mononuclear cells, taken in the third trimester of pregnancy. This sequence originates from a female donor with multiple sclerosis, enrolled in a pregnancy study. The chain joins TRBV5-1 to TRBJ1-4; no reliable D call. The DNA for the CDR3 is TGCGCCAGCAGCCTGACGGGTGCAACTAATGAAAAACTGTTTTTT. It yields the protein CASSLTGATNEKLFF.